Sequencing of this T cell receptor (beta chain) was carried out in a study of neurological immune-mediated disorders (dated by TCRdb to the late 2010s). With respect to the entire study: Using UMI-based sequencing, the study compared peripheral blood TCR-beta repertoires from patients with HTLV-I-associated myelopathy (HAM/TSP), patients with multiple sclerosis, and healthy controls. Alongside PBMC samples, the set of about 100 TCR-beta libraries contained longitudinal samples, technical triplicates, and paired CD4+ and CD8+ T-cell subsets that had been sorted. The cohort was made up of 65 to 75 subjects, consisting of some 15 HAM/TSP patients, about 34 multiple sclerosis patients and around 20 healthy controls.

V is pared back by 7 bases and J by 8 bases, with 15 bases lying between the germline termini. Measured from the cysteine to the phenylalanine, the CDR3 is 13 residues long. Only CDR3 DNA remains: 39 bases, in frame from the first base. CDR1 and CDR2, per the germline V gene, are MNHEY and SVGEGT. The paper's findings and limits, for the study overall: Across subjects, expanded clones never shared an identical CDR3 amino acid sequence, which suggests that the TCR-beta repertoires in every group were private. The highest TCR clonal expansion was observed in HAM/TSP patients, whereas the lowest was observed in MS patients, even when compared with healthy controls.

cDNA was synthesized by template-switch 5'RACE using a primer carrying a 10-nucleotide random unique molecular identifier by which each TCR transcript was tagged. Every sequencing run covered 15-18 subjects and yielded more than 180 million TCR-beta sequences. Total RNA was extracted with the RNeasy kit. The KAPA Real-time Library Amplification kit was used to amplify TCR-beta VDJ regions with primers targeting the TCR constant region and the 5'RACE anchor. A first PCR added sample indexes and Illumina adaptors, after which a second PCR increased the library yield. The roughly 650 bp TCR product was size-selected on a 2% E-gel SizeSelection system after Ampure bead purification. Before pooling, library quality was assessed on a Bioanalyzer, concentration was determined with Qubit, and library quantification was performed with the Kapa Library Quantification kit. An Illumina HiSeq 2500 was used to sequence the libraries paired-end at 2 x 150 bp. To increase sequence diversity, about 23-32% phiX was spiked into each library pool. Per the authors' processing: The UMI-based MiGEC pipeline processed quality-filtered reads and removed over 85% of raw TCR sequences during error correction. VDJ genes were aligned to IMGT germline references, and clonotypes were defined by unique CDR3 amino acid sequence plus V-J genes. VDJtools evaluated clonal expansion, Shannon diversity and CDR3 relatedness (CalcPairwiseDistances, ClusterSamples); CLCbio workbench built phylogenetic trees. A clone was classed as expanded if it had 8 or more unique UMIs, a cutoff based on coefficient-of-variation modelling across technical triplicates. Clones were called with MiXCR by TCRdb after fastp trimmed the public reads at Q25, and only in-frame beta chains were retained. CDR3 protein duplicates are merged, each entry listing the most common genes and DNA. TCRdb's processing, not the authors', yielded these V and J calls. A total of tens of thousands of distinct CDR3 sequences appear in this sample, over 15% of them only once. 15% of the sample is held by the ten biggest clonotypes.

In this sample, this clonotype turned up a few times. The antigen it binds to is not known. There are no base qualities to consult, and no much larger clone falls within one base. Healthy controls were blood bank volunteers in Maryland, USA. Libraries from unsorted PBMCs were made from 2 million PBMCs kept in RNAlater at -80 degrees C until RNA extraction. Peripheral blood underwent Ficoll-Hypaque density gradient centrifugation to isolate PBMCs, which were then cryopreserved in liquid nitrogen. The sequenced material came from PBMCs. The chain is made from TRBV6-2 or TRBV6-3 and TRBJ2-1; perhaps TRBD2 is the D gene, with 5 bases matching. The sequence was collected from a woman in her 40s in good health. This receptor carries the CDR3 CASTGLAGYEQFF. DNA sequence: TGTGCCAGCACAGGCCTAGCTGGATATGAGCAGTTCTTC.